This TCR beta chain appears in the sequencing data of a study of blood T cells in healthy people across ages. Then a second PCR, running about 7 to 11 cycles, was carried out with a sample-barcoded 5' primer and a J-beta primer mix. Tags on each cDNA molecule came from a template-switch adaptor with 12 random nucleotides. Sequencing of every sample gave 2.5 million or more CDR3-containing paired-end reads. TCRdb called the 5' RACE reads again in MiXCR, with one record for every CDR3 protein. The repertoire holds hundreds of thousands of distinct CDR3 sequences, with 55% to 75% as singletons. This clonotype has only a few counts. CDR1 is MNHEY, CDR2 SMNVEV, per germline (reference sequence). Trimming removed 6 bases at V and 5 bases at J, with 16 bases between. This CDR3 has 14 amino acids.

This rearrangement joins TRBV27 to TRBJ2-5, with D perhaps matching TRBD2 (6 bases). The source of this sequence is a man aged 30-40 years in good health. What was sequenced was blood. DNA for the CDR3: TGTGCCAGCAGGCGGGAAGGGGCTGGTGAGACCCAGTACTTC. Protein: CASRREGAGETQYF.